The clone carrying this T cell receptor (beta chain) was recorded a few times. The second PCR ran about 6 to 11 cycles with a sample-barcoded 5' primer and J-beta primers. TCRdb passed the 5' RACE reads through MiXCR, listing each CDR3 protein once. The table lists fewer than 950,000 distinct CDR3 sequences, about 55% of them singletons. The J segment lost 5 bases and the V segment lost 4 bases, leaving 5 bases of the junction unmatched. This CDR3 has 15 amino acids. This record belongs to a study of blood T cells in healthy people across ages. This chain joins TRBV12-3 or TRBV12-4 and TRBJ2-3; TRBD1 matches 11 bases. This receptor was taken from a man aged 80 or over in good health. The specimen sequenced was blood. The CDR3 region has the DNA TGTGCCAGCAGTTGGACAGGGGGCGCAGAAGATACGCAGTATTTT. Translation: CASSWTGGAEDTQYF.